The rows below give T cell receptor beta chains drawn from one sample of a study of graft-versus-host responses after intestinal transplantation. These receptors lack a known antigen. Sequencing was performed with immunoSEQ multiplex PCR; in TCRdb, only in-frame clones are kept and a portion is missing. The sample lists under 85,000 clones, approximately 96% occurring once. The sample here was unstimulated CD8+ T cells sorted from spleen or lymph node cells, taken before intestinal transplant. The source is a human donor who received an intestinal transplant. Each CDR3 is given with its conserved first and last residue. The D gene is left open where the match is weak. The size of a clone is reported for some rows only, either as once, few or many, or as a class for expanded clones.

V,size,J,D,DNA,CDR3
TRBV4-1,.,TRBJ1-1,.,TGCGCCAGCAGCCAAGAAACAGGGCATGATTCTGAAGCTTTCTTT,CASSQETGHDSEAFF
TRBV28,.,TRBJ1-3,.,TGTGCCAGCAGTTTACCCAGCGAATTAAACACCATATATTTT,CASSLPSELNTIYF
TRBV9,once,TRBJ2-1,TRBD2,TGTGCCAGCAGCGTAGTCCCTCTAGCGGGAGGATACAATGAGCAGTTCTTC,CASSVVPLAGGYNEQFF
TRBV30,.,TRBJ2-7,.,TGTGCCATAGCGGAGCAGAAGAACGAGCAGTACTTC,CAIAEQKNEQYF
TRBV5-1,.,TRBJ1-5,.,TGCGCCAGCAGCTTGGTTGGGGGGCCCGGCAATCAGCCCCAGCATTTT,CASSLVGGPGNQPQHF
TRBV6-5,.,TRBJ1-2,TRBD1,TGTGCCAGCACGAACGGACAGGGTGATGGCTACACCTTC,CASTNGQGDGYTF
TRBV10-1,.,TRBJ2-7,.,TGCGCCAGCAGTGAGTTCGCGGGGAGTTACGAGCAGTACTTC,CASSEFAGSYEQYF
TRBV27,once,TRBJ2-3,.,TGTGCCAGCAGTTTCCTCCGCACAGATACGCAGTATTTT,CASSFLRTDTQYF
TRBV27,once,TRBJ2-7,.,TGTGCCGGCAGTCGAGGGGGGTGGTACGAGCAGTACTTC,CAGSRGGWYEQYF
TRBV6-4,.,TRBJ2-1,TRBD2,TGTGCCAGCAGTGCCAGGGGACTAGCGGGAGGGGGCACCTACAATGAGCAGTTCTTC,CASSARGLAGGGTYNEQFF
TRBV27,.,TRBJ2-7,TRBD1,TGTGCCAGCAGTTTGGGACAGGGCCCTCCCTACGAGCAGTACTTC,CASSLGQGPPYEQYF
TRBV5-8,.,TRBJ2-7,.,TGTGCCAGCAGCTTGGCAGGGGCCTCCTACGAGCAGTACTTC,CASSLAGASYEQYF
TRBV14,.,TRBJ2-5,.,TGTGCCAGCAGCCAAGTCCCAGGGATACAAGAGACCCAGTACTTC,CASSQVPGIQETQYF
TRBV27,.,TRBJ2-7,TRBD1,TGTGCCAGCAGTTTTGTCGGGACAGCCACCTACGAGCAGTACTTC,CASSFVGTATYEQYF
TRBV5-4,.,TRBJ2-7,.,TGTGCCAGCAGCTCGGGCGGTGAAAGGTTTAACTCCTACGAGCAGTACTTC,CASSSGGERFNSYEQYF